The clone carrying this T cell receptor beta chain was recorded a few times. The record originates from a study of blood T cell repertoires in COVID-19. The assay was immunoSEQ multiplex PCR, and TCRdb's table has in-frame clones only and misses some. The repertoire holds 150,000 to 200,000 clones, with about 77% as singletons. V trimming: 5 bases; J trimming: 4 bases; junction bases outside the gene matches: 1. This CDR3 region has 13 residues. This receptor was taken from a woman of 80 years or more with acute or convalescent COVID-19. V and J are TRBV12-3 or TRBV12-4 and TRBJ1-4, with 7 bases lining up with TRBD1. Sequenced input: peripheral blood. As DNA, the CDR3 is TGTGCCAGCAGTAACAGGGGTAATGAAAAACTGTTTTTT. Translation: CASSNRGNEKLFF.